This TCR beta chain derives from a study of early T cells in non-severe SARS-CoV-2 infection. The CDR3 has 14 residues. CDR1 is LNHDA, CDR2 SQIVND, per germline (reference sequence). Germline trimming cut 7 bases from V and 3 bases from J; bases unmatched to any gene: 6. TCRdb called the 5' RACE reads again in MiXCR, with one record for every CDR3 protein. The sample gives about 29,000 distinct CDR3 sequences, around 5% of which show up once; roughly 0.87% is in the top ten. The chain combines TRBV19 with TRBJ2-7; 10 bases fit TRBD1. The sample consisted of whole blood. The source is an adult who was a healthcare worker with PCR-confirmed SARS-CoV-2 infection or an uninfected control (not recorded which). As DNA, the CDR3 is TGTGCCAGTACCCCGACAGGGGGCATCTACGAGCAGTACTTC. Its protein product is CASTPTGGIYEQYF.